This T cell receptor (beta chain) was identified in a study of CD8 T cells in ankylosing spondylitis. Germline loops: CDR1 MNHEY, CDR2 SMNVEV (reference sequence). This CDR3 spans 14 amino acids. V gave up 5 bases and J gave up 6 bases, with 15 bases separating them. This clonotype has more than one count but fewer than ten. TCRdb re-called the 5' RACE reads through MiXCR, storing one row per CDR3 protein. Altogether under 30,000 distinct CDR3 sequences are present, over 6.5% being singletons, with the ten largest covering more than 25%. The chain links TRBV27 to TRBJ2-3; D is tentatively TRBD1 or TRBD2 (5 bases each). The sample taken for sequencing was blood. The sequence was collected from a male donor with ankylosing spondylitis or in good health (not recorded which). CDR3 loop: CASSLMGTGDTQYF. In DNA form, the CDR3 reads TGTGCCAGCAGTCTCATGGGGACGGGGGATACGCAGTATTTT.